The next 8 T cell receptor beta chains were all read from a single sample in a study of regulatory T cells in long-lasting Graves disease. Arm-PCR of CDR3 regions with iRepertoire HTBI primers generated TCR beta libraries. TCRdb reprocessed the multiplex PCR reads with MiXCR, giving one entry per CDR3 protein. The sample includes some 250,000 distinct CDR3 sequences, approximately 16% of them seen just once. The time point denotes: newly diagnosed GD, antithyroid drugs for less than 3 months. PBMC RNA was the source of the TCR library. This specimen consisted of peripheral blood mononuclear cells (PBMCs), obtained at new diagnosis, from a patient treated with antithyroid drugs. These TCRs come from a female donor with Graves disease.

This clonotype has a count of ten or more. The chain employs TRBV20-1 and TRBJ2-5; a possible D gene is TRBD2 (6 bases). Looked up from germline, CDR1 is DFQATT and CDR2 is SNEGSKA (reference sequence). With 3 bases removed from V and 1 base from J, the gap between germline ends came to 12 bases. CDR3 length: 14 amino acids. Here the CDR3 reads CSASLALLQETQYF. The CDR3 region has the DNA TGCAGTGCTAGTCTAGCGCTCCTCCAAGAGACCCAGTACTTC.

This clonotype was observed at least ten times. The chain is built from TRBV5-5 and TRBJ2-7, with 8 positions matching TRBD2. The CDR3 runs to 15 residues. Germline V gene lookup returns CDR1 SGHKS and CDR2 YYEKEE (reference sequence). The junction had 7 bases not matched to a gene; V was cut back by 4 bases and J by 1 base. The CDR3 reads CASSTGLETSYEQYF. DNA of the CDR3: TGTGCCAGCAGCACGGGACTAGAGACTTCCTACGAGCAGTACTTC.

This clonotype was counted many times. The V call is TRBV9, the J call TRBJ1-3; TRBD1 is a possible D gene (5 bases). CDR1 is SGDLS and CDR2 is YYNGEE in the germline V gene. V lost 4 bases to trimming and J lost 0 bases, with 26 bases between them. This CDR3 contains 20 residues. In nucleotides, the CDR3 is TGTGCCAGCAGCCCATACCCCGGTCGGCAGGGCCCCTTCTCTGGAAACACCATATATTTT. This translates into CASSPYPGRQGPFSGNTIYF.

This clonotype was seen many times. V and J are TRBV12-3 or TRBV12-4 and TRBJ2-7; D ambiguous. The CDR3 loop spans 16 amino acids. V gave up 6 bases and J gave up 3 bases, with 21 bases separating them. CDR3 amino acids: CASSPGRQSYHYEQYF. DNA for the CDR3: TGTGCCAGCAGCCCTGGACGGCAATCTTACCACTACGAGCAGTACTTC.

This clonotype was seen repeatedly, ten times or more. The J gene is TRBJ1-1, the V gene TRBV24-1; D possibly corresponds to TRBD1 (5 bases). The V and J ends lost 3 bases and 4 bases respectively, with 14 bases between them. This CDR3 is built from 15 residues. The germline CDR1 and CDR2 sequences are KGHDR and SFDVKD. The CDR3 region has the DNA TGTGCCACCAGTGATCCGAACGGGGGGAGCACTGAAGCTTTCTTT. Its translation: CATSDPNGGSTEAFF.

On this clonotype: A much more abundant neighbour one base away suggests this may be a read error. The J gene is TRBJ2-1, the V gene TRBV5-1; a possible D gene is TRBD2 (5 bases). Per the germline V gene, CDR1 is SGHRS and CDR2 is YFSETQ. The CDR3 length is 15 residues. CDR3 sequence: CAISLGLDPYNEQFF. DNA for the CDR3: TGCGCCATCAGCTTAGGACTGGACCCCTACAATGAGCAGTTCTTC.

This clonotype showed up many times. V usage is TRBV25-1 and J usage is TRBJ1-6; D remains unclear. The length of the CDR3 is 12 residues. Germline V CDR1 and CDR2: MGHDK, SYGVNS. The V and J ends lost 3 bases and 6 bases respectively, with 3 bases between them. The CDR3 DNA reads as TGTGCCAGCAGTGAGGGTAATTCACCCCTCCACTTT. Its protein is CASSEGNSPLHF.

The rearrangement uses TRBV6-1 and TRBJ2-2; 9 nucleotides align to TRBD2. Germline CDR1 reads MNHNS; CDR2 reads SASEGT. The CDR3 contains 15 residues. V shed 6 bases, J shed 4 bases, and the junction held 6 bases outside the gene matches. The CDR3 protein is CASSLSGSATGELFF. The CDR3 bases are TGTGCCAGCAGCCTTAGCGGGAGTGCCACCGGGGAGCTGTTTTTT.